The entry that follows covers one TCR beta chain sequence. This CDR3 is 15 amino acids long. CDR1 and CDR2 (germline): SGHVS, FQNEAQ. Trimming removed 4 bases at V and 0 bases at J, with 13 bases between. The data derive from a study of control samples from healthy donors and cancer patients. Only in-frame clones appear in the TCRdb table, and some are missing; sequencing was by immunoSEQ multiplex PCR. The profile shows over 150,000 clones, more than 85% of them singletons. Sample: blood. This TCR was sampled from a woman aged 40 to 49 in good health. The chain uses TRBV7-8 and TRBJ2-7; tentative D call: TRBD2 (5 bases). CDR3: CASSSSQGSSYEQYF. CDR3 sequence (DNA): TGTGCCAGCAGCTCCTCGCAAGGGAGCTCCTACGAGCAGTACTTC.